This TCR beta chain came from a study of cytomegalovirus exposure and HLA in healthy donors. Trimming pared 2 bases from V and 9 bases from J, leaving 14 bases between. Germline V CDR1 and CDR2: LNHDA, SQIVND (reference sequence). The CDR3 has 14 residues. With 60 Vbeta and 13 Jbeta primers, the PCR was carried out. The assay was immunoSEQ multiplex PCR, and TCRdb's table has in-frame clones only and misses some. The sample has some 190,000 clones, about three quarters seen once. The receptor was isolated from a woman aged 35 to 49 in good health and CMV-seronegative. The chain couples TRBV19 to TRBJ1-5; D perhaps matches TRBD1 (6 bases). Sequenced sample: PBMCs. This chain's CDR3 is CASSIRTEKLPQHF. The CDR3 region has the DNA TGTGCCAGTAGTATAAGGACAGAAAAATTGCCCCAGCATTTT.